This T cell receptor beta chain is drawn from a study of blood T cell repertoires in COVID-19. About the research overall: The United States, Italy and Spain supplied acute and convalescent COVID-19 samples.

This CDR3 is 13 amino acids long. J gave up 7 bases and V 4 bases, and 0 bases lay outside the gene matches. In germline, CDR1 is MNHNY, CDR2 SVGAGI (reference sequence). Donors were grouped by their self-reported clinical history. Clones were sequenced by immunoSEQ multiplex PCR, and TCRdb holds only the in-frame ones, with some missing. The sample holds approximately 360,000 clones; 87% are singletons and the top ten take approximately 1.9%. The chain joins TRBV6-6 to TRBJ1-4, with 10 bases aligning to TRBD1. The sequencing input was PBMCs or T cells enriched from blood (not recorded which). The clonotype was recovered from a man aged 35-49 years in a cohort exposed to, infected with or recovered from COVID-19 (not recorded which). CDR3 DNA: TGTGCCAGCAGTTGGACAGGGGGTGAAAAACTGTTTTTT. Protein sequence: CASSWTGGEKLFF.